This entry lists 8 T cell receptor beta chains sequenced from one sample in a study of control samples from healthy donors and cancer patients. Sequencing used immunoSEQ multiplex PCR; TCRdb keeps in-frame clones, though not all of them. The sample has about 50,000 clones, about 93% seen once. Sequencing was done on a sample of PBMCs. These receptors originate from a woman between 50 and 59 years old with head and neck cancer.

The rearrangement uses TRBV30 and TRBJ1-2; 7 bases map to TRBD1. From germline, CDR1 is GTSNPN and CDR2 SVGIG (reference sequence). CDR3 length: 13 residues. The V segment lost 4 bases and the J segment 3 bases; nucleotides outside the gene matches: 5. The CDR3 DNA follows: TGTGCCTGGATTTCGACAGGGCACTATGGCTACACCTTC. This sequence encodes CAWISTGHYGYTF.

The CDR3 coding sequence is TGCGCCAGCAGCCTGGAACCGGGACAGGGGGCGCGAGAGACCCAGTACTTC. Amino acid sequence: CASSLEPGQGARETQYF. The chain carries TRBV4-3 and TRBJ2-5, with 12 positions matching TRBD1. The ends lost 4 bases at V and 4 bases at J; junction bases unmatched: 10. Germline V gene sequence: CDR1 LGHNA, CDR2 YSLEER. This CDR3 has 17 residues.

The CDR3 nucleotides read TGTGCCAGCAAAGGGGGAACCTACGAGCAGTACTTC. This gives the protein CASKGGTYEQYF. The V call is TRBV2, the J call TRBJ2-7; the D gene is possibly TRBD1 (6 bases). CDR1 and CDR2 from the germline V gene are SNHLY and FYNNEI. Trimming shortened V by 7 bases and J by 2 bases, and 9 bases separated the two germline ends. The CDR3 has 12 amino acids.

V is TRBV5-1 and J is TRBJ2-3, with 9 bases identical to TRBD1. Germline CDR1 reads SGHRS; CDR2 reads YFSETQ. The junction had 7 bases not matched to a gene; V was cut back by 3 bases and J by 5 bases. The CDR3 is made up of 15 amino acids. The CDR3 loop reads CASSWDREQGDTQYF. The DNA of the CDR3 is TGCGCCAGCAGCTGGGACAGGGAGCAGGGAGATACGCAGTATTTT.

The CDR3 protein is CASSPESRAGVAYNEQFF. CDR3 sequence (DNA): TGTGCCAGCTCACCAGAGAGTCGAGCGGGAGTCGCCTACAATGAGCAGTTCTTC. The chain has TRBV18 and TRBJ2-1, with 8 bases lining up with TRBD2. V was clipped by 2 bases and J by 2 bases; unmatched bases: 11. CDR1 and CDR2 from the germline V gene are KGHSH and LQKENI. CDR3 size: 18 residues. Drawing the rest from reference TRBV18 and TRBJ2-1, the complete variable domain is NAGVMQNPRHLVRRRGQEARLRCSPMKGHSHVYWYRQLPEEGLKFMVYLQKENIIDESGMPKERFSAEFPKEGPSILRIQQVVRGDSAAYFCASSPESRAGVAYNEQFFGPGTRLTVL.

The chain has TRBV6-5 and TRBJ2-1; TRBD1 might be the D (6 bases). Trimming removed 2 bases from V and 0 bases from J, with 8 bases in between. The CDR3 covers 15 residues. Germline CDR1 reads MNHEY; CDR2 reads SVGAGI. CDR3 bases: TGTGCCAGCAGTTACCAGGGGAGCTCCTACAATGAGCAGTTCTTC. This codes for CASSYQGSSYNEQFF.

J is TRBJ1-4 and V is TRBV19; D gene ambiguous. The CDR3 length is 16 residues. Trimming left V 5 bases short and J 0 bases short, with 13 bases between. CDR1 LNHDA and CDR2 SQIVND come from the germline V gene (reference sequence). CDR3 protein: CASSWAGLATNEKLFF. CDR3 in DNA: TGTGCCAGTAGTTGGGCCGGGCTTGCAACTAATGAAAAACTGTTTTTT.

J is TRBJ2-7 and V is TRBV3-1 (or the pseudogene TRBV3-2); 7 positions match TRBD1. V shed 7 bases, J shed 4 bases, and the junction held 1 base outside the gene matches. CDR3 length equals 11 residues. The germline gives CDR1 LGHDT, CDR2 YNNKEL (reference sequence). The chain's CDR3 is CASTRGYEQYF. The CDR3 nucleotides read TGTGCCAGCACCAGGGGGTACGAGCAGTACTTC.